Following are 8 T cell receptor beta chains from one sample sequenced in a study of STAT5B mutations in CD4+ large granular lymphocyte leukemia. Method: immunoSEQ multiplex PCR; TCRdb's copy keeps in-frame clones and lacks some. Seen here are some 41,000 clones, roughly 79% observed once, and the top ten hold around 3.3%. Sequenced material: CD4+ T cells from blood buffy coats. These receptors were collected from a human donor in good health.

The chain has TRBV5-6 and TRBJ2-4; D may be TRBD2 (5 bases). Germline V gene data show CDR1 as SGHDT and CDR2 as YYEEEE. This CDR3 has 15 residues. Trimming pared 1 base from V and 3 bases from J, leaving 11 bases between. DNA for the CDR3: TGTGCCAGCAGCTTGATTCCCGGAGGCAAAAACATTCAGTACTTC. This sequence encodes CASSLIPGGKNIQYF.

The gene calls are TRBV6-5 and TRBJ2-7; D is perhaps TRBD2 (7 bases). The CDR3 spans 14 residues. The V end was cut by 6 bases, the J end by 6 bases, with 18 bases between. The germline V gene encodes CDR1 MNHEY and CDR2 SVGAGI. The CDR3: CASRDGQRGREQYF. In DNA, the CDR3 is TGTGCCAGCAGGGACGGACAGCGGGGACGCGAGCAGTACTTC.

The V gene is TRBV6-4, the J gene TRBJ1-5; TRBD1 matches at 7 bases. CDR3 length equals 14 residues. V dropped 2 bases and J dropped 6; count of bases not matched to a gene: 4. The V gene's germline CDR1 is MRHNA and CDR2 SNTAGT. The CDR3 here is CASSDNRGTQPQHF. The CDR3 DNA reads as TGTGCCAGCAGTGACAACAGGGGAACTCAGCCCCAGCATTTT.

The gene calls are TRBV19 and TRBJ2-4; 11 positions match TRBD2. J gave up 6 bases and V 5 bases, and 12 bases lay outside the gene matches. The CDR3 length is 17 residues. Germline V gene sequence: CDR1 LNHDA, CDR2 SQIVND (reference sequence). CDR3 protein: CASSEISGGAQGNIQYF. In nucleotides, the CDR3 is TGTGCCAGTAGTGAGATTAGCGGGGGGGCACAGGGAAACATTCAGTACTTC.

This clone was counted a single time. This chain connects TRBV10-3 to TRBJ1-1; perhaps TRBD1 as D (6 bases). CDR1 and CDR2 (germline): ENHRY, SYGVKD. The length of the CDR3 is 15 residues. V dropped 2 bases and J dropped 5 bases, with 15 bases sitting between them. In nucleotides, the CDR3 is TGTGCCATCAGTGAGGCCCCAGGGGTCGGGACTGAAGCTTTCTTT. Protein product: CAISEAPGVGTEAFF.

The chain has TRBV4-2 and TRBJ2-1; TRBD1 agrees at 9 bases. CDR3 length equals 16 residues. Germline V gives CDR1 LGHNA, CDR2 YNFKEQ. Trimming removed 0 bases from V and 8 bases from J; junction bases left unmatched: 8. CDR3 amino acids: CASSQDKGQGFDEQFF. The CDR3, as DNA: TGTGCCAGCAGCCAAGATAAGGGACAGGGCTTCGATGAGCAGTTCTTC.

The chain has TRBV10-3 and TRBJ1-1, with D perhaps TRBD1 (6 bases). V shed 2 bases and J shed 1 base, with 11 bases lying between them. Germline lookup yields CDR1 ENHRY and CDR2 SYGVKD. The CDR3 consists of 15 residues. The CDR3 DNA reads as TGTGCCATCAGTGAGCCGGGGGCTCCGAACACTGAAGCTTTCTTT. Translation gives CAISEPGAPNTEAFF.

This clone was counted only a few times. V gene TRBV19 combines with J gene TRBJ1-3; no firm D call. The germline gives CDR1 LNHDA, CDR2 SQIVND (reference sequence). The CDR3 extends over 14 amino acids. Trimming left V 5 bases short and J 0 bases short, with 8 bases between. The CDR3 DNA is TGTGCCAGTAGTGCAGGCTACTCTGGAAACACCATATATTTT. Translated: CASSAGYSGNTIYF.